The text below deals with one TCR beta chain. The protocol was immunoSEQ multiplex PCR, while the TCRdb copy is restricted to in-frame clones and leaves out a portion. The repertoire holds under 200,000 clones, with 65% to 90% as singletons. This specimen comes from a study of blood T cell repertoires in COVID-19. Looked up from germline, CDR1 is SGHRS and CDR2 is YFSETQ. Trimming stripped 4 bases from V and 0 bases from J, with 14 bases between. The CDR3 is 16 residues long. V gene TRBV5-1 combines with J gene TRBJ1-3; D perhaps matches TRBD1 (5 bases). This receptor was taken from a human donor in a cohort sampled during active COVID-19. Sequenced: peripheral blood. The DNA for the CDR3 is TGCGCCAGCAGCCAGATGACAGTAAACTCTGGAAACACCATATATTTT. Residues: CASSQMTVNSGNTIYF.